This TCR beta chain was sequenced for a study of blood T cell repertoires in COVID-19. The wider study: The samples span acute and convalescent COVID-19 from the United States, Italy and Spain.

Those who participated ranged in age from about 18 to 89 years and resided in approximately 26 US areas. Either two negative PCRs, clearance, or symptom resolution qualified Cohort 3 donors as recovered. Repertoires were generated with immunoSEQ multiplex PCR, while TCRdb's copy carries only in-frame clones and drops some. The sample lists roughly 370,000 clones, approximately 87% occurring once. CDR3 size: 17 residues. Per germline, CDR1 MGHRA and CDR2 YSYEKL. Trimming left V 0 bases short and J 0 bases short, with 11 bases between. The sample was PBMCs or T cells enriched from blood (not recorded which). This TCR derives from a woman between 50 and 59 years old who had recovered from COVID-19. This sequence joins TRBV4-1 and TRBJ2-2; tentative D call: TRBD1 (6 bases). The CDR3 region is CASSQDNRAANTGELFF. The DNA for the CDR3 is TGCGCCAGCAGCCAAGACAACAGGGCAGCGAACACCGGGGAGCTGTTTTTT.